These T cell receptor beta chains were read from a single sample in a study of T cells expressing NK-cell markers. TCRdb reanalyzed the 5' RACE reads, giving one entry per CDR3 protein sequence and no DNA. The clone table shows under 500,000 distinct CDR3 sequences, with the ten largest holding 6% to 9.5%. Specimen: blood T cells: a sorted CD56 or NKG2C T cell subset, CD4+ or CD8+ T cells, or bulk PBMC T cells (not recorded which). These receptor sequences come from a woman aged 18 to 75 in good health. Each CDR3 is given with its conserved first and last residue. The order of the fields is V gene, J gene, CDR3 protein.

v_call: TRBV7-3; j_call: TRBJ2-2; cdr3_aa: CASSGQGYTGELFF
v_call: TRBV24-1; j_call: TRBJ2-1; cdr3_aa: CATSDLEGAGPKDEQFF
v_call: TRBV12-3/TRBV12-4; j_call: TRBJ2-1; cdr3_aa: CASSLDLGGAYNEQFF
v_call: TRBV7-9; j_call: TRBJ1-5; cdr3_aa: CASSPGASGNQPQHF
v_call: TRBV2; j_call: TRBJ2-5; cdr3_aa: CASSLRGTYQETQYF
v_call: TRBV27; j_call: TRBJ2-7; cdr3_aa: CASSLWSPYEQYF
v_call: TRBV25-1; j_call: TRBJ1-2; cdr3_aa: CASSQGGVWGYTF
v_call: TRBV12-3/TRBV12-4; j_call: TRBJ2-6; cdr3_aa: CASYRGGVRGANVLTF
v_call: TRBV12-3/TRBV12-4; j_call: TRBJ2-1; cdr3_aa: CASCTGTVNNEQFF
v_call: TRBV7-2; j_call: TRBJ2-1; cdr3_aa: CASSQRRAGGHDNEQFF
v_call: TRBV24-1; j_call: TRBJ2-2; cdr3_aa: CATSGTGGKAGELFF
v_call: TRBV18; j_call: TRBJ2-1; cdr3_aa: CASSPGRVGYNEQFF
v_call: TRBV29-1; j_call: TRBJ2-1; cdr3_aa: CSVTRQGLQFF
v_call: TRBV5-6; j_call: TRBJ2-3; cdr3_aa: CASSSGDTQYF
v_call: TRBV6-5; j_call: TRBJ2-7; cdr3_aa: CASSYPGTSKGYEQYF
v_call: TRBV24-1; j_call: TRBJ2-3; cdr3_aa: CATSDTPTGVADTQYF
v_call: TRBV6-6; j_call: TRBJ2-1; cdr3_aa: CASSLGEKEQFF
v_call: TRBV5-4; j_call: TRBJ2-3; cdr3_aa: CASSVSGIFTDTQYF
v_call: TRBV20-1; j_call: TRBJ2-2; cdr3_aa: CSARGQTPNTGELFF
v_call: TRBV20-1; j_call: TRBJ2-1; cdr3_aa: CSARGWSYNEQFF
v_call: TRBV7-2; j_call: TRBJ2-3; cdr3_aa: CATKGGSSDTQYF
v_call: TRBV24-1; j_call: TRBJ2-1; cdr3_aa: CATSDLQDQTNNEQFF
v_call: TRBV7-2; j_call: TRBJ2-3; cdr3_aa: CASSFGSLAGAPDTQYF
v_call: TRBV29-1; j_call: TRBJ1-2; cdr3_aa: CSVGPGQGRGYTF
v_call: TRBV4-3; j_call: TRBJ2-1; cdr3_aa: CASSQVSGGNSYNEQFF
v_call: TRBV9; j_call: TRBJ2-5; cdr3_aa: CASSVEGRRETQYF